This T cell receptor beta chain was identified in a study of blood T cell repertoires in COVID-19. Overall study: COVID-19 samples collected from the United States, Italy and Spain covered acute and convalescent phases.

In the source study's methods: Amplification with reference gene primers provided the estimates of nucleated cell counts. TCRdb's table, derived via immunoSEQ multiplex PCR, lists solely in-frame clones and lacks some. V and J calls plus clone size are reproduced from that table; the DNA served to infer D and trimming. The data hold about 140,000 clones, with about 88% observed a single time. Germline CDR1 is MNHEY and CDR2 is SVGAGI. V was pared by 0 bases and J by 0 bases, with 1 base of the junction left unmatched. CDR3 size: 15 residues. The origin of this receptor is a human donor in a cohort sampled during active COVID-19. What was sequenced was peripheral blood. J is TRBJ2-7 and V is TRBV6-5; 8 nucleotides agree with TRBD2. Written as DNA, the CDR3 is TGTGCCAGCAGTTACTCGAGCGGGGGCTCCTACGAGCAGTACTTC. Its protein is CASSYSSGGSYEQYF.